The clone carrying this T cell receptor (beta chain) appeared a few times. This entry comes from a study of CD8 T cells in ankylosing spondylitis. TCRdb re-derived calls from the 5' RACE reads in MiXCR, one entry per CDR3 protein. The sample records approximately 88,000 distinct CDR3 sequences, around 9.4% being singletons. The germline V gene has CDR1 SEHNR and CDR2 FQNEAQ (reference sequence). Between the trimmed V and J ends, which lost 7 bases and 3 bases, there was a span of 11 bases. CDR3 length equals 13 residues. V gene TRBV7-9 combines with J gene TRBJ2-3; the D gene is possibly TRBD2 (5 bases). Material: blood, either unsorted or a sorted T cell fraction (not recorded which). This TCR was recovered from a male donor with ankylosing spondylitis or in good health (not recorded which). The CDR3 DNA is TGTGCCAGCACCATCCGGGATACAGATACGCAGTATTTT. This encodes CASTIRDTDTQYF. Together with reference TRBV7-9 and TRBJ2-3, the CDR3 gives the full variable domain: DTGVSQNPRHKITKRGQNVTFRCDPISEHNRLYWYRQTLGQGPEFLTYFQNEAQLEKSRLLSDRFSAERPKGSFSTLEIQRTEQGDSAMYLCASTIRDTDTQYFGPGTRLTVL.